This TCR beta chain was captured by sequencing in a study of cytomegalovirus exposure and HLA in healthy donors. The CDR3 extends over 13 amino acids. Trimming left V 5 bases short and J 3 bases short, with 8 bases between. Germline CDR1 SEHNR, CDR2 FQNEAQ (reference sequence). PCR primers comprised 60 Vbeta and 13 Jbeta primers. Libraries were prepared by immunoSEQ multiplex PCR; TCRdb keeps only in-frame clonotypes and omits some of them. The sample has under 100,000 clones; under 80% are singletons. Specimen: PBMCs. The chain has TRBV7-9 and TRBJ2-1; D is perhaps TRBD2 (5 bases). The sequence came from a boy aged 5-17 years in good health and CMV-seronegative. DNA of the CDR3: TGTGCCAGCAGCGAGACTAACTACAATGAGCAGTTCTTC. Its protein product is CASSETNYNEQFF. Variable domain in full (rest from reference TRBV7-9 and TRBJ2-1): DTGVSQNPRHKITKRGQNVTFRCDPISEHNRLYWYRQTLGQGPEFLTYFQNEAQLEKSRLLSDRFSAERPKGSFSTLEIQRTEQGDSAMYLCASSETNYNEQFFGPGTRLTVL.